The 9 T cell receptor beta chains reported below all come from one sample, sequenced in a study of breast tumors, draining lymph nodes, adjacent tissues. From the multiplex PCR reads, TCRdb called clonotypes with MiXCR, one entry per CDR3 protein. The sample records about 170,000 distinct CDR3 sequences, roughly 35% being singletons. The lymph nodes were axillary draining lymph nodes from breast cancer patients. The sample consisted of axillary lymph node tissue. Receptors originate from a female donor with breast cancer. Some clones in this sample may be carry-over from other donors' samples.

The J gene is TRBJ2-3, the V gene TRBV11-1; 8 bases align to TRBD2. CDR3 size: 14 residues. The junction had 2 bases not matched to a gene; V was cut back by 6 bases and J by 0 bases. Germline loops: CDR1 SGHAT, CDR2 FQDESV (reference sequence). CDR3 loop: CASSSGESTDTQYF. The DNA of the CDR3 is TGTGCCAGCAGTAGCGGGGAGAGCACAGATACGCAGTATTTT.

The rearrangement links TRBV7-9 to TRBJ1-2; 7 bases are a match to TRBD1. CDR1 is SEHNR and CDR2 is FQNEAQ in the germline V gene (reference sequence). The V and J ends lost 8 bases and 4 bases, in that order; junction bases with no gene match: 7. This CDR3 spans 13 amino acids. This CDR3 is CASPSGTAYGYTF. The DNA for the CDR3 is TGTGCCAGCCCCTCCGGGACAGCCTATGGCTACACCTTC.

The chain recombines TRBV7-2 with TRBJ1-1; D is uncertain. Germline assignment: CDR1 SGHTA and CDR2 FQGNSA. The CDR3 is 13 amino acids. Trimming took 1 base from V and 1 from J, leaving 4 bases between them. The CDR3 DNA reads as TGTGCCAGCAGCTTAGAGCCGAACACTGAAGCTTTCTTT. It codes for CASSLEPNTEAFF. The whole variable domain, remainder taken from reference TRBV7-2 and TRBJ1-1, is GAGVSQSPSNKVTEKGKDVELRCDPISGHTALYWYRQSLGQGLEFLIYFQGNSAPDKSGLPSDRFSAERTGGSVSTLTIQRTQQEDSAVYLCASSLEPNTEAFFGQGTRLTVV.

CDR3 protein: CASSQDLLVNTEAFF. Written as DNA, the CDR3 is TGTGCCAGCAGCCAAGATCTTTTGGTGAACACTGAAGCTTTCTTT. The V and J genes are TRBV4-2 and TRBJ1-1; D uncertain. The CDR3 covers 15 residues. V lost 0 bases and J lost 0, with 8 bases in between. The germline CDR1 and CDR2 sequences are LGHNA and YNFKEQ.

This clonotype appeared many times. The chain couples TRBV11-2 to TRBJ2-3; 7 positions match TRBD2. From germline, CDR1 is SGHAT and CDR2 FQNNGV. V lost 5 bases to trimming and J lost 2 bases; unmatched junction nucleotides: 16. The CDR3 extends over 18 amino acids. The CDR3 DNA reads as TGTGCCAGCAGCCTGGCCCTATTGGCTAGCGGTAACACAGATACGCAGTATTTT. Translating gives CASSLALLASGNTDTQYF.

This clonotype was seen many times. The chain employs TRBV6-2 or TRBV6-3 and TRBJ2-2, with D possibly called TRBD1 or TRBD2 (5 bases each). Trimming cost V 6 bases and J 4 bases, with 18 bases left between them. Germline loops: CDR1 MNHEY, CDR2 SVGEGT. CDR3 length equals 16 residues. In DNA, the CDR3 is TGTGCCAGCAGCCTAACCGCCGGGACGGTCACCGGGGAGCTGTTTTTT. Its translation: CASSLTAGTVTGELFF.

The J gene is TRBJ1-2, the V gene TRBV27; 7 bases line up with TRBD1. The CDR3 runs to 14 residues. After removal of 2 bases from V and 7 bases from J, the junction contained 7 bases not matched to a gene. Germline assignment: CDR1 MNHEY and CDR2 SMNVEV (reference sequence). The DNA of the CDR3 is TGTGCCAGCAGTTTAGGAGGCCAGGGGGGTGGCTACACCTTC. Its protein is CASSLGGQGGGYTF.

This clonotype appeared many times. The CDR3 nucleotides read TGTGCCAGCTCACCGATCGGGGGCGGAGAGACCCAGTACTTC. This codes for CASSPIGGGETQYF. The gene calls are TRBV18 and TRBJ2-5; D is possibly TRBD1 or TRBD2 (6 bases each). The CDR3 is 14 amino acids. Trimming removed 3 bases from V and 4 bases from J, with 12 bases in between. The germline CDR1 and CDR2 sequences are KGHSH and LQKENI.

The rearrangement joins TRBV7-2 to TRBJ2-2, with TRBD1 identical over 7 bases. Germline CDR1 is SGHTA and CDR2 is FQGNSA. V lost 1 base to trimming and J lost 4 bases; unmatched junction nucleotides: 9. This CDR3 contains 17 residues. The CDR3 DNA sequence: TGTGCCAGCAGCTTAGTTCGCAGGGGGTCGATCACCGGGGAGCTGTTTTTT. It specifies CASSLVRRGSITGELFF.